These 3 T cell receptor beta chains share one sample of origin, sequenced in a study of patients and donors after allogeneic stem cell transplantation. From the RT-PCR reads, TCRdb called clonotypes with MiXCR, one entry per CDR3 protein. The sample consists of some 960,000 distinct CDR3 sequences, roughly 18% of them appearing once. The source material was blood, either unsorted or a sorted T cell fraction (not recorded which). The receptors stem from a human donor who was either an allogeneic HSCT recipient or a stem cell or donor lymphocyte infusion donor (not recorded which). It is not recorded whose cells these are; they may come from a transplant donor.

The chain uses TRBV5-1 and TRBJ2-3; 7 bases match TRBD2. The CDR3 has 13 amino acids. Germline assignment: CDR1 SGHRS and CDR2 YFSETQ. V lost 7 bases to trimming and J lost 2 bases; unmatched junction nucleotides: 4. CDR3 amino acids: CASAGTITDTQYF. CDR3 DNA: TGCGCCAGCGCAGGGACTATCACAGATACGCAGTATTTT.

The rearrangement joins TRBV19 to TRBJ2-7; weak D call: TRBD1 (6 bases). The CDR3 loop spans 13 amino acids. Trimming pared 5 bases from V and 5 bases from J, leaving 13 bases between. Germline lookup yields CDR1 LNHDA and CDR2 SQIVND (reference sequence). The CDR3 DNA follows: TGTGCCAGTAGTGGGGCCAGGGGTAACGAGCAGTACTTC. Its translation: CASSGARGNEQYF.

This clonotype was counted a few times. The chain couples TRBV5-1 to TRBJ1-1; D unclear. The V end lost 4 bases, the J end lost 2 bases, and 15 bases lay between the germline ends. From germline, CDR1 is SGHRS and CDR2 YFSETQ. The CDR3 loop spans 15 amino acids. CDR3 nucleotide sequence: TGCGCCAGCAGCCCCTTACCTTCAACTAACACTGAAGCTTTCTTT. It encodes CASSPLPSTNTEAFF.